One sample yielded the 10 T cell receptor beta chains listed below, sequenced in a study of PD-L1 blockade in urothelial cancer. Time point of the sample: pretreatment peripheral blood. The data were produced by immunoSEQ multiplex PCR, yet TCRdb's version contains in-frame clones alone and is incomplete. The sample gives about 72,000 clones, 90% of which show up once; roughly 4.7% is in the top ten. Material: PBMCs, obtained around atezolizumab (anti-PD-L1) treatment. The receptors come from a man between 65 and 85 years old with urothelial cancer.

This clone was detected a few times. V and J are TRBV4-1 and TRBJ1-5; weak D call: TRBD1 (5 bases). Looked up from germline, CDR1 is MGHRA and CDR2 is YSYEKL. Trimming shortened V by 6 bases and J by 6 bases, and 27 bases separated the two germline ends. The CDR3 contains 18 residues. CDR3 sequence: CASSSQRTSARAAQPQHF. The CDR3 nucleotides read TGCGCCAGCAGTTCCCAGAGGACGTCGGCCAGGGCGGCTCAGCCCCAGCATTTT.

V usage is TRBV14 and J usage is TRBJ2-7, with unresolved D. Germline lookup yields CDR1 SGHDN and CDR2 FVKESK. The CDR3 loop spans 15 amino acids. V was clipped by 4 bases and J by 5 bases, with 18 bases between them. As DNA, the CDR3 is TGTGCCAGCAGCCCCTTAGAAGGAGATCCCCACGAGCAGTACTTC. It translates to CASSPLEGDPHEQYF.

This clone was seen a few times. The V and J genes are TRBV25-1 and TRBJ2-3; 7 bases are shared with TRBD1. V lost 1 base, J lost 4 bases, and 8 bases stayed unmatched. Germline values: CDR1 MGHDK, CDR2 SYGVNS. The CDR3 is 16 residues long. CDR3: CASSESLRGRADTQYF. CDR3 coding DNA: TGTGCCAGCAGTGAATCTTTGAGGGGGCGCGCAGATACGCAGTATTTT. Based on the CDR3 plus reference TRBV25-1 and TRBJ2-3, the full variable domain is EADIYQTPRYLVIGTGKKITLECSQTMGHDKMYWYQQDPGMELHLIHYSYGVNSTEKGDLSSESTVSRIRTEHFPLTLESARPSHTSQYLCASSESLRGRADTQYFGPGTRLTVL.

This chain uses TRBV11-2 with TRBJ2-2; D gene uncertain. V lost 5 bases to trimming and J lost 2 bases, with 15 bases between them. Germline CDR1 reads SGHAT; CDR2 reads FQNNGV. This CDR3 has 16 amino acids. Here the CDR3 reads CASSLTSVQNTGELFF. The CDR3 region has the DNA TGTGCCAGCAGCCTTACAAGCGTCCAAAACACCGGGGAGCTGTTTTTT.

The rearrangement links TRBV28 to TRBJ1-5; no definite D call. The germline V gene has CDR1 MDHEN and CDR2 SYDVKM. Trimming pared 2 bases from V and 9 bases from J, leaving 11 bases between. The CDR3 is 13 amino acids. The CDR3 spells CASSLAGRGPQHF. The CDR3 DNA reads TGTGCCAGCAGTTTAGCTGGGCGGGGGCCCCAGCATTTT.

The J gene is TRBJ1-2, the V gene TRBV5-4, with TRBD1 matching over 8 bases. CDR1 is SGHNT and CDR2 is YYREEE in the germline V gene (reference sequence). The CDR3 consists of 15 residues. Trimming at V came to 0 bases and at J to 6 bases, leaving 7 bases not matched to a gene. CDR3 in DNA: TGTGCCAGCAGCTTGGAGGTGACAGGGGACCATGGCTACACCTTC. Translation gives CASSLEVTGDHGYTF.

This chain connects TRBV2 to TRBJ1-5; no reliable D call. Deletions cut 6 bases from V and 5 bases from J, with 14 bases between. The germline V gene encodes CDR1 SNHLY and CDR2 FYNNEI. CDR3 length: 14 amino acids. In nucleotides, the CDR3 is TGTGCCAGCAGCGCACAGACACTCTATCAGCCCCAGCATTTT. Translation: CASSAQTLYQPQHF.

The CDR3 protein is CASSPGLIQGDYGYTF. The CDR3, as DNA: TGCGCCAGCAGCCCCGGATTGATCCAGGGTGACTATGGCTACACCTTC. This chain links TRBV5-1 with TRBJ1-2; tentatively, D is TRBD1 (5 bases). Germline CDR1 and CDR2: SGHRS and YFSETQ. The CDR3 runs to 16 residues. The V end was cut by 4 bases, the J end by 3 bases, with 19 bases between.

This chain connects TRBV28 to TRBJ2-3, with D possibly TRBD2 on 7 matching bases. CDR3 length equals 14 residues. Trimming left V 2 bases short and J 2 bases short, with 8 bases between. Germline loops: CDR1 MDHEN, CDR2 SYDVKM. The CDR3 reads CASSLGGATDTQYF. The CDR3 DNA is TGTGCCAGCAGTTTAGGGGGGGCCACAGATACGCAGTATTTT.

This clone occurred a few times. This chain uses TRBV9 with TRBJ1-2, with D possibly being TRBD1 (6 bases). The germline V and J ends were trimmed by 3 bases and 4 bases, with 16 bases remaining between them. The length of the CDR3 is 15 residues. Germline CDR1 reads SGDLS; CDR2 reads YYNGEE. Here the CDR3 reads CASSAQPGAGYGYTF. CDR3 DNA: TGTGCCAGCAGCGCCCAGCCAGGGGCGGGCTATGGCTACACCTTC.